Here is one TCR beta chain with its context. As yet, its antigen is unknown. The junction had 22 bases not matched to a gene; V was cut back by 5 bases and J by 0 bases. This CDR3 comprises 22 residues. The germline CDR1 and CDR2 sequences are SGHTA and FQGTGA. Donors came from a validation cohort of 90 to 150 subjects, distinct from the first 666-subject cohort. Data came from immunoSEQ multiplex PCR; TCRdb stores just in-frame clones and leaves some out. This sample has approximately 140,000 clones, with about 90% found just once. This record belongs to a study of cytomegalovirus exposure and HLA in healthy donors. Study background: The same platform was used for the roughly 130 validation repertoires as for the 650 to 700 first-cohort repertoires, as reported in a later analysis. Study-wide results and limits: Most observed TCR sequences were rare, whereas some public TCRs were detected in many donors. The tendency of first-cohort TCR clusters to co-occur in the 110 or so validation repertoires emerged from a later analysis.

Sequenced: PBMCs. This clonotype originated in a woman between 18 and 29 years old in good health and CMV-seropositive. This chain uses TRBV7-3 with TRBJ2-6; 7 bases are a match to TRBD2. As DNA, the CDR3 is TGTGCCAGCAGCCTCTCCCCTTACCATTCTAGCGGCCTACACTCTGGGGCCAACGTCCTGACTTTC. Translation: CASSLSPYHSSGLHSGANVLTF.